This T cell receptor beta chain originates from a study of monozygotic twins with inflammatory bowel disease. For each CDR3 protein, TCRdb gives one entry from its re-call of the 5' RACE reads, without DNA. The listing records 350,000 to 400,000 distinct CDR3 sequences. Blood samples measuring about 2.5 ml were taken per donor. Germline CDR1 is SGDLS and CDR2 is YYNGEE. The CDR3 is made up of 14 amino acids. This sequence originates from a human donor with ulcerative colitis or Crohn's disease, or a healthy co-twin of an affected twin (not recorded which). The chain links TRBV9 to TRBJ2-7; TCRdb returns TRBD1, unconfirmable since there is no DNA. The specimen was blood. CDR3 sequence: CASSVGDREYEQYF. Complete variable domain (other parts from reference TRBV9 and TRBJ2-7): DSGVTQTPKHLITATGQRVTLRCSPRSGDLSVYWYQQSLDQGLQFLIQYYNGEERAKGNILERFSAQQFPDLHSELNLSSLELGDSALYFCASSVGDREYEQYFGPGTRLTVT.